This record concerns one T cell receptor (beta chain) sequence. It has no known antigen specificity. No much larger clonotype is one base removed from it; base qualities were not supplied. These data originate in a study of siplizumab effects on memory and regulatory T cells (dated by TCRdb to between 2018 and 2021). With regard to the full study: The study examined how the anti-CD2 antibody siplizumab affects alloreactive T-cell subsets in allogeneic mixed lymphocyte reactions built from human PBMCs.

Sorted unstimulated T cells, along with proliferating T cells recovered from mixed lymphocyte reactions, underwent TCRbeta CDR3 sequencing. Fresh whole blood from around 11 HLA-typed healthy donors was used to isolate PBMCs. To map where alloreactive clones came from, CD4+ non-regulatory T cells in the unstimulated state were FACS-sorted. Results and caveats for the whole study, not just this receptor: A naive or memory phenotype could not be assigned to roughly 75-97% of proliferating CD4+ or CD8+ clones. Siplizumab significantly lowered the cumulative frequency of alloreactive sequences that could be traced to unstimulated CD4+ memory T cells. Sequences below about 10^-5 frequency were poorly captured, so only a minor fraction of alloreactive clones could be mapped to unstimulated subsets. The suppressive function of proliferating Tregs from siplizumab cultures was not functionally confirmed. Of the alloreactive CD4+ clones that could be mapped, the Treg-derived share averaged around 70% with siplizumab compared with about 27% in control reactions. Unstimulated naive T cells appeared to be more diverse than memory T cells, and naive cells seemed to make a substantial contribution to the alloresponse.

The library was produced with the immunoSEQ multiplex PCR assay. The deep sequencing platform assayed about 91,000 TCR templates per sample. Genomic DNA extracted from sorted T cells was the material used for TCRbeta CDR3 sequencing. In the authors' own workflow: Clonal analysis of TCRbeta CDR3 data was done in the R programming language. Unstimulated samples were compared with post-reaction CFSE-low samples to define alloreactive CD4+ and CD8+ clones. Regulatory or non-regulatory origin was assigned to alloreactive CD4+ clones by matching of sequences to sorted unstimulated Treg and non-Treg repertoires. Sourced from immuneACCESS, this table was stored by TCRdb with only in-frame sequences that have V and J called. A share of the clones is absent; for the studies checked, an unresolved V gene accounts for under half, and the remainder has no known explanation. The V and J calls and clone size were taken over from that table, and D and trimming were inferred from the DNA. The table for this sample lists over 95,000 clones; 80% to 95% of them were counted only once. The ten top clones hold under 0.2% of the sample.

V has 1 base trimmed and J has 4 bases trimmed; junction bases matching no gene number 10. CDR1 and CDR2 (SGHNT, YYREEE) derive from the germline V gene (reference sequence). The CDR3 covers 16 residues, taking in both the cysteine and the phenylalanine. Of all the DNA, just the CDR3 is kept, 48 bases in frame from base 1. The sequence was collected from a human donor in good health. The rearrangement joined TRBV5-4 to TRBJ2-5; 7 of the junction bases match TRBD1. The sequenced sample consisted of non-Treg CD4+ T cells sorted from blood. The intended sense of this specimen's cell subset or site label: FACS-sorted unstimulated CD4+ non-regulatory T cells. The nucleotide sequence reads as follows: TGTGCCAGCAGCTTGCCCACAGGGGTGGTGGGAGAGACCCAGTACTTC. This encodes CASSLPTGVVGETQYF.